This T cell receptor beta chain comes out of a study of OX40 agonist ivuxolimab in advanced cancers. Deletions cut 0 bases from V and 1 base from J, with 9 bases between. Looked up from germline, CDR1 is LNHNV and CDR2 is YYDKDF (reference sequence). This CDR3 has 15 amino acids. Sequencing used immunoSEQ multiplex PCR; TCRdb keeps in-frame clones, though not all of them. The sample holds 40,000 to 50,000 clones; 88% are singletons and the top ten take approximately 52%. The starting material was CD4+ or CD8+ T cells sorted from blood, obtained in a trial of the OX40 agonist ivuxolimab. This receptor was identified in an adult with an advanced solid tumor such as melanoma, head and neck, liver or kidney cancer. The chain carries TRBV15 and TRBJ2-5, with D tentatively TRBD1 (5 bases). CDR3 nucleotide sequence: TGTGCCACCAGCAGAGACAGACAGCCCCAAGAGACCCAGTACTTC. Amino acid sequence: CATSRDRQPQETQYF.